The 29 T cell receptor beta chains reported below all come from one sample, sequenced in a study of cytomegalovirus exposure and HLA in healthy donors. The PCR used 60 Vbeta and 13 Jbeta primers. Here immunoSEQ multiplex PCR was the method, and the copy in TCRdb shows in-frame clones only, minus some. This table has around 130,000 clones, 65% to 90% appearing once. The sequenced material came from PBMCs. All receptors come from a woman in her 40s in good health and CMV-seronegative.

This chain links TRBV14 with TRBJ1-1; TRBD1 matches 8 bases. This CDR3 comprises 16 residues. Germline loops: CDR1 SGHDN, CDR2 FVKESK. J was trimmed by 0 bases and V by 4 bases; bases with no gene match: 7. The DNA of the CDR3 is TGTGCCAGCAGCCCCATAGGACAGGGAATGAACACTGAAGCTTTCTTT. Protein: CASSPIGQGMNTEAFF.

This clone has just one count. The genes are TRBV2 and TRBJ2-3; a weak D match, TRBD2 (7 bases). In germline, CDR1 is SNHLY, CDR2 FYNNEI. This CDR3 contains 16 residues. V was trimmed by 4 bases and J by 0 bases, leaving 14 bases between them. The CDR3 loop reads CASSVKRGHSTDTQYF. Here the CDR3 DNA reads TGTGCCAGCAGTGTAAAGCGGGGACATAGCACAGATACGCAGTATTTT.

In this sample, this clone turned up a few times. V usage is TRBV6-5 and J usage is TRBJ1-5; D gene unclear. From germline, CDR1 is MNHEY and CDR2 SVGAGI. V was clipped by 8 bases and J by 4 bases, with 6 bases between them. The CDR3 length is 11 residues. The CDR3 sequence is CASGVNQPQHF. DNA for the CDR3: TGTGCCAGCGGAGTGAATCAGCCCCAGCATTTT.

This chain connects TRBV5-1 to TRBJ2-3; D unclear. This CDR3 spans 13 amino acids. CDR1 SGHRS and CDR2 YFSETQ come from the germline V gene. The V gene lost 2 bases and the J gene lost 0 bases, with 4 bases spanning the gap. The CDR3 nucleotides read TGCGCCAGCAGCTTAGCTAGCACAGATACGCAGTATTTT. Translation gives CASSLASTDTQYF.

This chain uses TRBV27 with TRBJ1-2, with D uncertain. The V and J ends lost 6 bases and 4 bases respectively, with 18 bases between them. Germline values: CDR1 MNHEY, CDR2 SMNVEV (reference sequence). The CDR3 consists of 15 residues. The CDR3 sequence is CASSPFRDRAYGYTF. The CDR3 region has the DNA TGTGCCAGCAGCCCCTTCCGGGATAGGGCCTATGGCTACACCTTC.

This chain links TRBV13 with TRBJ1-2; 9 nucleotides agree with TRBD1. V was clipped by 5 bases and J by 7 bases; unmatched bases: 11. This CDR3 comprises 15 residues. Germline V gives CDR1 PRHDT, CDR2 FYEKMQ (reference sequence). The chain's CDR3 is CASSGPDRGTCGYTF. In DNA, the CDR3 is TGTGCCAGCAGCGGTCCGGACAGGGGTACCTGTGGCTACACCTTC.

Details on this clone: This sample also contains other DNA sequences that code for the same CDR3. The CDR3 region has the DNA TGCGCCAGCAGCTTGGCCGATTCGACACTTAACACTGAAGCTTTCTTT. As protein: CASSLADSTLNTEAFF. The rearrangement joins TRBV5-1 to TRBJ1-1; D uncertain. This CDR3 is 16 amino acids long. Germline V gene data show CDR1 as SGHRS and CDR2 as YFSETQ. V shed 0 bases and J shed 2 bases, with 14 bases lying between them.

The chain links TRBV7-6 to TRBJ2-1; D gene ambiguous. CDR1 and CDR2 (germline): SGHVS, FNYEAQ. This CDR3 is 12 amino acids long. V was clipped by 0 bases and J by 8 bases, with 5 bases between them. CDR3 loop: CASSLALDEQFF. In DNA, the CDR3 is TGTGCCAGCAGCTTAGCCCTCGATGAGCAGTTCTTC.

The chain couples TRBV9 to TRBJ1-5; D perhaps matches TRBD1 (5 bases). V shed 4 bases and J shed 7 bases, with 21 bases lying between them. Germline V gene sequence: CDR1 SGDLS, CDR2 YYNGEE. The CDR3 totals 16 residues. The CDR3 spells CASSPRLQGSKQPQHF. CDR3 nucleotides: TGTGCCAGCAGCCCCCGGTTGCAGGGATCAAAACAGCCCCAGCATTTT.

This sequence joins TRBV7-9 and TRBJ2-5, with a possible D match to TRBD2 (6 bases). V gave up 5 bases and J gave up 5 bases, with 27 bases separating them. The CDR3 has 18 residues. CDR1 is SEHNR, CDR2 FQNEAQ, per germline (reference sequence). Here the CDR3 DNA reads TGTGCCAGCAGCCCTAAAAAAAGACCTGGGGGAGGTTCCGAGACCCAGTACTTC. As protein: CASSPKKRPGGGSETQYF.

The V and J genes are TRBV30 and TRBJ1-4; D uncertain. The germline V gene has CDR1 GTSNPN and CDR2 SVGIG (reference sequence). The CDR3 consists of 10 residues. Deletions cut 4 bases from V and 7 bases from J, with 4 bases between. The CDR3 sequence: CAWMAEKLFF. CDR3 DNA: TGTGCCTGGATGGCTGAAAAACTGTTTTTT.

This chain uses TRBV4-2 with TRBJ2-7; tentative D call: TRBD2 (6 bases). The V end lost 0 bases, the J end lost 5 bases, and 17 bases lay between the germline ends. This CDR3 spans 16 amino acids. Germline CDR1 and CDR2: LGHNA and YNFKEQ. Here the CDR3 reads CASSQDVTRPLNEQYF. CDR3 sequence (DNA): TGTGCCAGCAGCCAAGATGTGACTAGGCCCTTGAACGAGCAGTACTTC.

The V and J genes are TRBV7-9 and TRBJ2-2, with TRBD1 matching over 8 bases. The germline V gene has CDR1 SEHNR and CDR2 FQNEAQ (reference sequence). With 8 bases clipped from V and 1 base from J, the junction kept 12 bases outside the gene matches. This CDR3 is built from 17 residues. In DNA form, the CDR3 reads TGTGCCAGCCCCTCCGGACAGGGATTTATGAACACCGGGGAGCTGTTTTTT. This encodes CASPSGQGFMNTGELFF.

This chain links TRBV11-2 with TRBJ2-7; 9 bases match TRBD1. J lost 3 bases, V lost 0 bases, and 6 bases had no gene match. This CDR3 comprises 16 residues. The germline CDR1 and CDR2 sequences are SGHAT and FQNNGV. This chain's CDR3 is CASSLETGGYYYEQYF. In nucleotides, the CDR3 is TGTGCCAGCAGCTTAGAGACAGGGGGGTACTACTACGAGCAGTACTTC. Full variable domain (missing parts from reference TRBV11-2 and TRBJ2-7): EAGVAQSPRYKIIEKRQSVAFWCNPISGHATLYWYQQILGQGPKLLIQFQNNGVVDDSQLPKDRFSAERLKGVDSTLKIQPAKLEDSAVYLCASSLETGGYYYEQYFGPGTRLTVT.

This clone is a singleton in its sample. Here the CDR3 reads CASSVSGLAGGPDTQYF. The CDR3 bases are TGTGCCAGCAGCGTTTCGGGACTAGCGGGGGGGCCGGATACGCAGTATTTT. The chain is built from TRBV2 and TRBJ2-3; 16 bases agree with TRBD2. CDR1 and CDR2 (germline): SNHLY, FYNNEI. The CDR3 is 17 amino acids. The junction had 9 bases not matched to a gene; V was cut back by 6 bases and J by 6 bases.

V usage is TRBV15 and J usage is TRBJ1-4; D remains ambiguous. Germline values: CDR1 LNHNV, CDR2 YYDKDF (reference sequence). Trimming cost V 0 bases and J 3 bases, with 14 bases left between them. CDR3 size: 17 residues. The CDR3 region has the DNA TGTGCCACCAGCAGAGATCCCGCGGGTATGGCTAATGAAAAACTGTTTTTT. This translates into CATSRDPAGMANEKLFF.

The chain links TRBV10-1 to TRBJ1-1; 10 nucleotides line up with TRBD1. Germline lookup yields CDR1 WNHNN and CDR2 SYGVQD (reference sequence). This CDR3 spans 14 amino acids. The V and J ends lost 8 bases and 6 bases, in that order; junction bases with no gene match: 9. This CDR3 reads CASRPGTGESEAFF. The CDR3 coding sequence is TGCGCCAGCCGCCCAGGGACAGGGGAATCTGAAGCTTTCTTT.

The gene calls are TRBV11-2 and TRBJ1-2, with 8 positions matching TRBD1. Germline V gene sequence: CDR1 SGHAT, CDR2 FQNNGV. The CDR3 is 14 amino acids. With 5 bases clipped from V and 3 bases from J, the junction kept 5 bases outside the gene matches. DNA for the CDR3: TGTGCCAGCAGCGTAACGACAGGGGACTATGGCTACACCTTC. It yields the protein CASSVTTGDYGYTF.

Written as DNA, the CDR3 is TGTGCCAGCAGTGAAGGGACAGGGCTGGACGAGCAGTACTTC. Residues: CASSEGTGLDEQYF. This chain uses TRBV6-1 with TRBJ2-7, with TRBD1 identical over 8 bases. CDR1 is MNHNS and CDR2 is SASEGT in the germline V gene. The CDR3 is made up of 14 amino acids. The ends lost 1 base at V and 5 bases at J; junction bases unmatched: 4.

This clone was seen more than once but under ten times. The chain recombines TRBV4-1 with TRBJ2-2; weak D call: TRBD1 (7 bases). Germline V gives CDR1 MGHRA, CDR2 YSYEKL. The CDR3 is 15 amino acids. V was trimmed by 1 base and J by 5 bases, leaving 11 bases between them. In DNA form, the CDR3 reads TGCGCCAGCAGCCAAGCCGCAGGGGGGACCGGGGAGCTGTTTTTT. Its protein is CASSQAAGGTGELFF.

This clone has just one count. J is TRBJ2-7 and V is TRBV7-2; 9 bases align to TRBD1. The CDR3 runs 15 residues. V lost 5 bases, J lost 4 bases, and 9 bases stayed unmatched. From germline, CDR1 is SGHTA and CDR2 FQGNSA. The CDR3, as DNA: TGTGCCAGCAGCATCGGGACAGGGCAACCGTACGAGCAGTACTTC. As protein: CASSIGTGQPYEQYF.

The J gene is TRBJ1-2, the V gene TRBV7-2; TRBD1 matches 11 bases. V was clipped by 4 bases and J by 8 bases; unmatched bases: 15. This CDR3 comprises 17 residues. The germline V gene encodes CDR1 SGHTA and CDR2 FQGNSA. CDR3 amino acids: CASSSARTGGAEKGYTF. CDR3 nucleotides: TGTGCCAGCAGCTCAGCCAGGACAGGGGGCGCAGAGAAGGGCTACACCTTC.

V usage is TRBV11-2 and J usage is TRBJ2-7; 7 bases are shared with TRBD2. Trimming cost V 0 bases and J 1 base; bases outside gene matches: 3. The CDR3 runs to 15 residues. Germline lookup yields CDR1 SGHAT and CDR2 FQNNGV. This CDR3 reads CASSLDGGTSYEQYF. CDR3 DNA sequence: TGTGCCAGCAGCTTAGACGGGGGGACTTCCTACGAGCAGTACTTC.

A word on this clone: A much larger clone lies one base from this, so it may be a read error. The chain is built from TRBV11-1 and TRBJ2-5; maybe TRBD1 (5 bases). The assigned J gene may be wrong: the sequence end matches TRBJ2-7 better. The CDR3 totals 13 residues. CDR1 SGHAT and CDR2 FQDESV come from the germline V gene (reference sequence). CDR3: CASSEGATYEQYF. For the CDR3, the DNA is TGTGCCAGCAGCGAAGGGGCAACCTACGAGCAGTACTTC.

The chain employs TRBV10-3 and TRBJ1-1, with 7 bases matching TRBD1. The junction had 4 bases not matched to a gene; V was cut back by 6 bases and J by 3 bases. There are 13 residues in the CDR3. Germline V gives CDR1 ENHRY, CDR2 SYGVKD. CDR3 sequence (DNA): TGTGCCATCAGCAGGGGGTCAGACACTGAAGCTTTCTTT. Its protein product is CAISRGSDTEAFF.

The genes are TRBV15 and TRBJ1-2; D not resolved. Trimming left V 0 bases short and J 3 bases short, with 8 bases between. This CDR3 has 14 residues. Germline V gene sequence: CDR1 LNHNV, CDR2 YYDKDF (reference sequence). CDR3 in DNA: TGTGCCACCAGCAGAGACCGGCAGGACTATGGCTACACCTTC. Translation: CATSRDRQDYGYTF.

This clone was counted a few times. The CDR3 sequence: CASSVMGGSEKLFF. In DNA, the CDR3 is TGTGCCAGCAGCGTCATGGGGGGAAGTGAAAAACTGTTTTTT. The chain couples TRBV9 to TRBJ1-4; tentatively, D is TRBD1 (5 bases). CDR3 length equals 14 residues. V lost 2 bases to trimming and J lost 7 bases, with 12 bases between them. Per the germline V gene, CDR1 is SGDLS and CDR2 is YYNGEE.

A single count supports this clone. This rearrangement joins TRBV5-1 to TRBJ2-5; TRBD2 matches at 11 bases. The CDR3 sequence is 15 residues long. Germline V gene data show CDR1 as SGHRS and CDR2 as YFSETQ. V lost 7 bases, J lost 4 bases, and 9 bases stayed unmatched. The CDR3 is CASCSGRASPETQYF. CDR3 coding DNA: TGCGCCAGCTGTAGCGGGAGGGCCTCCCCAGAGACCCAGTACTTC.

This rearrangement joins TRBV7-2 to TRBJ1-1; 7 bases agree with TRBD1. The germline CDR1 and CDR2 sequences are SGHTA and FQGNSA. The CDR3 has 14 residues. Trimming cost V 5 bases and J 5 bases; bases outside gene matches: 8. The CDR3 protein is CASSVNRGRTEAFF. DNA for the CDR3: TGTGCCAGCAGCGTAAACAGGGGAAGGACTGAAGCTTTCTTT. Full variable domain (outside the CDR3, taken from reference TRBV7-2 and TRBJ1-1): GAGVSQSPSNKVTEKGKDVELRCDPISGHTALYWYRQSLGQGLEFLIYFQGNSAPDKSGLPSDRFSAERTGGSVSTLTIQRTQQEDSAVYLCASSVNRGRTEAFFGQGTRLTVV.